This T cell receptor (beta chain) appears in the sequencing data of a study of regulatory T cells in long-lasting Graves disease (dated by TCRdb to the early 2020s). About the full investigation: Persistent Graves' disease was defined as persistently positive TSH receptor autoantibodies together with antithyroid drug treatment for over 5 years. Patients with persistent Graves' disease were compared with patients with newly diagnosed Graves' disease using TCR sequencing and RNA sequencing of peripheral blood. The study was registered as a clinical trial and conducted in China. A total of about 33 samples underwent TCR sequencing, from about 13 patients with persistent Graves' disease and 20 or so patients with newly diagnosed Graves' disease. On average, persistent Graves' disease patients in the clinical cohort had been on antithyroid drugs for approximately ten years. Results the study describes overall, beyond this receptor: The authors noted that the small sample size was a limitation that may lower accuracy. Patients with persistent disease shared more public clonotypes (about 2,900) than newly diagnosed patients did (966). Compared with newly diagnosed patients, patients with persistent Graves' disease had lower TCR Shannon entropy and fewer highly expanded clones, which suggests clonal expansion. Sequencing and analysis were limited to the TCR beta chain. Persistent disease showed preferential use of TRBV28, TRBJ1-2 and TRBJ2-5, whereas newly diagnosed disease favored TRBV20-1 and TRBJ2-1. Only peripheral blood was studied, because thyroid tissue, the primary lesion, was inaccessible.

In light of the paper, this sample's time point label describes: persistent/refractory GD, antithyroid drugs over 5 years with positive TRAb. For both TCR sequencing and RNA sequencing, RNA was extracted from PBMCs in TRIzol. The diagnosis of Graves' disease was made according to American Thyroid Association guidelines. Patients were recruited from an endocrinology department in Xi'an, China. Each patient gave roughly 10 milliliters of peripheral blood, collected in an EDTA anticoagulant tube. Ficoll Paque Plus density gradient separation was used to isolate PBMCs, and no further T cell sorting was performed. RNA quality was checked with an Agilent 2100 Bioanalyzer and agarose gel, and concentration with a NanoDrop 2000. The receptor library was made with multiplex PCR. Sequenced on an Illumina HiSeq 4000. CDR3 regions were amplified by Arm-PCR with iRepertoire HTBI primers to construct TCR beta libraries. Gel purification was performed on PCR products prior to sequencing. Per the authors' processing: Gene usage analysis of CDR3 amino acid clonotypes relied on the roughly 64 TRBV and around 14 TRBJ segments identified across samples. Filtered high-quality paired reads were merged into contigs using COPE and FqMerger. BLAST was used to align contigs to IMGT TRBV, TRBD and TRBJ reference genes, and CDR3 was defined according to IMGT. Any clonotype with a frequency above 0.1% was counted as a highly expanded clone. Repertoire diversity was measured by Shannon entropy, and V-J evenness by the Gini coefficient. A clonotype was considered public if more than one individual shared it. TCRdb's own reprocessing of the public reads used fastp at Q25 and MiXCR and kept productive beta chains. One record per CDR3 amino acid sequence lists the most common genes and DNA. For this entry, the V and J calls and clone size follow TCRdb and not the study's own pipeline. The sample includes roughly 300,000 distinct CDR3 sequences, with around 23% observed a single time. The top ten hold more than 50% of the sample.

This clonotype was found many times. Its antigen has not been determined. There are no base qualities to consult, and no much larger clone falls within one base. The CDR3 starts with the cysteine, ends with the phenylalanine, and has 15 residues. Kept here is only the CDR3 DNA, which spans 45 bases and is read in frame from base 1. CDR1 and CDR2 were assigned from the germline V gene (reference sequence) as DFQATT and SNEGSKA. V ends up 0 bases short and J 4 bases short, with an unmatched junction base count of 3. The rearrangement combines TRBV20-1 with TRBJ2-5, and 12 junction bases match TRBD2. This clonotype originated in a female donor with Graves disease. The sample was peripheral blood mononuclear cells (PBMCs), taken when the disease was refractory, from a patient treated with antithyroid drugs. The DNA is TGCAGTGCTAGAGAGACTAGCGGGAGTTTAGAGACCCAGTACTTC. This codes for CSARETSGSLETQYF.